Presented here are 16 T cell receptor beta chains from one specimen sequenced in a study of cytotoxic CD8 clonotypes in ibrutinib-treated CLL. Method: immunoSEQ multiplex PCR; TCRdb's copy keeps in-frame clones and lacks some. This table holds 140,000 to 150,000 clones, 70% to 80% found once. The sample consisted of PBMCs, taken after 24 months of ibrutinib treatment. All receptors derive from a human donor with chronic lymphocytic leukemia.

The V call is TRBV29-1, the J call TRBJ2-3; perhaps D is TRBD1 or TRBD2 (5 bases each). The germline V and J ends were trimmed by 7 bases and 4 bases, with 15 bases remaining between them. This CDR3 comprises 13 residues. Germline V gives CDR1 SQVTM, CDR2 ANQGSEA. This chain's CDR3 is CSADGGSPDTQYF. As DNA, the CDR3 is TGCAGCGCCGATGGGGGTAGCCCAGATACGCAGTATTTT.

The chain carries TRBV30 and TRBJ1-2; TRBD1 is a possible D gene (5 bases). V was trimmed by 0 bases and J by 6 bases, leaving 8 bases between them. The CDR3 covers 12 residues. CDR1 is GTSNPN, CDR2 SVGIG, per germline (reference sequence). The CDR3 spells CAWSVGGHGYTF. CDR3 bases: TGTGCCTGGAGTGTCGGGGGACATGGCTACACCTTC.

V and J are TRBV18 and TRBJ2-3; D is perhaps TRBD1 or TRBD2 (5 bases each). The CDR3 totals 13 residues. Trimming removed 5 bases from V and 2 bases from J, with 8 bases in between. Germline lookup yields CDR1 KGHSH and CDR2 LQKENI. This chain's CDR3 is CASSGGFTDTQYF. DNA for the CDR3: TGTGCCAGCTCAGGGGGATTCACAGATACGCAGTATTTT.

Notes on this clone: This specimen includes other DNA sequences encoding the same CDR3. The chain links TRBV9 to TRBJ1-3; unclear D gene. The CDR3 runs 15 residues. CDR1 is SGDLS and CDR2 is YYNGEE in the germline V gene. Deletions cut 0 bases from V and 0 bases from J, with 7 bases between. The CDR3 region is CASSVGVDSGNTIYF. CDR3 bases: TGTGCCAGCAGCGTAGGGGTCGACTCTGGAAACACCATATATTTT.

CDR3 loop: CSVEDQALGNTIYF. The CDR3 bases are TGCAGCGTTGAAGATCAGGCCTTGGGAAACACCATATATTTT. The chain carries TRBV29-1 and TRBJ1-3; no clear D. Trimming removed 0 bases from V and 4 bases from J, with 10 bases in between. The CDR3 length is 14 residues. CDR1 and CDR2 (germline): SQVTM, ANQGSEA.

The chain combines TRBV13 with TRBJ2-7, with TRBD2 matching 14 bases. The CDR3 loop spans 17 amino acids. Germline-derived CDR1 and CDR2 are PRHDT and FYEKMQ (reference sequence). The V gene end was trimmed by 5 bases and the J gene end by 3 bases; junction bases not matched to a gene: 9. The CDR3 region is CASSPGTSGSGVYEQYF. The CDR3 DNA sequence: TGTGCCAGCAGCCCCGGGACTAGCGGGAGTGGCGTCTACGAGCAGTACTTC.

This clone came up a few times. V is TRBV2 and J is TRBJ2-7, with D perhaps matching TRBD2 (7 bases). Germline V gene lookup returns CDR1 SNHLY and CDR2 FYNNEI. CDR3 size: 13 residues. V gave up 8 bases and J gave up 2 bases, with 13 bases separating them. The CDR3 bases are TGTGCCAGCGGGGGGGGCGGGACCTACGAGCAGTACTTC. Protein sequence: CASGGGGTYEQYF.

The V call is TRBV7-2, the J call TRBJ1-3; D ambiguous. This CDR3 is built from 14 residues. Germline CDR1 and CDR2: SGHTA and FQGNSA. V was trimmed by 5 bases and J by 0 bases, leaving 8 bases between them. CDR3: CASSPQYSGNTIYF. CDR3 nucleotides: TGTGCCAGCAGCCCCCAATACTCTGGAAACACCATATATTTT.

The V and J genes are TRBV6-5 and TRBJ2-2, with D possibly matching TRBD1 (7 bases). The CDR3 loop spans 15 amino acids. V was shortened by 2 bases and J by 8 bases, with 15 bases between the two germline ends. Germline CDR1 and CDR2: MNHEY and SVGAGI. CDR3 nucleotides: TGTGCCAGCAGTTACGCAGGGGGGAGTGTGGGGGAGCTGTTTTTT. This codes for CASSYAGGSVGELFF.

The chain links TRBV28 to TRBJ1-5; no firm D call. Trimming stripped 1 base from V and 2 bases from J, with 9 bases between. The CDR3 consists of 15 residues. Germline assignment: CDR1 MDHEN and CDR2 SYDVKM. The DNA of the CDR3 is TGTGCCAGCAGTTTATTCCGACGGGGCAATCAGCCCCAGCATTTT. Translated: CASSLFRRGNQPQHF.

The chain employs TRBV7-2 and TRBJ2-1, with a possible D match to TRBD2 (6 bases). Germline-derived CDR1 and CDR2 are SGHTA and FQGNSA. CDR3 size: 15 residues. V lost 5 bases, J lost 0 bases, and 11 bases lay in between. CDR3 sequence: CASSPQAGSYNEQFF. The CDR3 DNA sequence: TGTGCCAGCAGCCCCCAAGCGGGCTCCTACAATGAGCAGTTCTTC.

The rearrangement uses TRBV19 and TRBJ1-5, with a weak D call TRBD1 (6 bases). V was clipped by 3 bases and J by 2 bases, with 11 bases between them. The length of the CDR3 is 15 residues. Germline values: CDR1 LNHDA, CDR2 SQIVND (reference sequence). CDR3 protein: CASSIPGAGNQPQHF. The CDR3 bases are TGTGCCAGTAGTATCCCAGGGGCAGGCAATCAGCCCCAGCATTTT.

The chain couples TRBV19 to TRBJ2-5; possible D gene TRBD1, 5 bases. Germline V gives CDR1 LNHDA, CDR2 SQIVND (reference sequence). The CDR3 is made up of 14 amino acids. V gave up 9 bases and J gave up 1 base, with 15 bases separating them. CDR3 coding DNA: TGTGCCAGCTCGCCGAGCAGGGCCCAAGAGACCCAGTACTTC. Amino acid sequence: CASSPSRAQETQYF.

This clone was seen many times. The DNA of the CDR3 is TGTGCCAGCAGCGTAGACCCCTCCCAAGAGACCCAGTACTTC. Translated: CASSVDPSQETQYF. This sequence joins TRBV9 and TRBJ2-5; no firm D call. Germline V CDR1 and CDR2: SGDLS, YYNGEE. Trimming removed 0 bases from V and 1 base from J, with 7 bases in between. CDR3 length: 14 amino acids.

The V and J genes are TRBV5-6 and TRBJ2-3, with D hard to call. The germline gives CDR1 SGHDT, CDR2 YYEEEE. The CDR3 extends over 11 amino acids. V was cut by 3 bases and J by 6 bases, with 5 bases left in between. The CDR3 DNA is TGTGCCAGCAGCTCTCTGGATACGCAGTATTTT. Its translation: CASSSLDTQYF.

The chain combines TRBV5-1 with TRBJ1-1; 8 bases agree with TRBD1. V lost 9 bases, J lost 8 bases, and 18 bases stayed unmatched. There are 15 residues in the CDR3. Germline CDR1 and CDR2: SGHRS and YFSETQ. The CDR3 DNA sequence: TGCGCCACCCAAACACGGGACAGGTCACCTAGCGAAGCTTTCTTT. It specifies CATQTRDRSPSEAFF.